These 21 T cell receptor beta chains were all obtained from the same sample, sequenced in a study of response to subunit inactivated influenza vaccine. TCRdb redid the calling of the RT-PCR reads with MiXCR, one entry per CDR3 protein. The sample has hundreds of thousands of distinct CDR3 sequences, approximately 14% seen once; the top ten hold 7.6%. Sequenced material: PBMCs from blood, taken approximately 15 days before vaccination. The receptors derive from a man aged 50 to 60 who received an inactivated influenza vaccine.

The chain recombines TRBV29-1 with TRBJ2-5, with TRBD2 matching over 7 bases. The V and J ends lost 2 bases and 5 bases, in that order; junction bases with no gene match: 11. The CDR3 totals 15 residues. Germline assignment: CDR1 SQVTM and CDR2 ANQGSEA. The CDR3 sequence: CSVEFQGGPFETQYF. The CDR3 DNA reads as TGCAGCGTTGAATTTCAGGGAGGGCCTTTTGAGACCCAGTACTTC.

This clonotype was seen a few times. V and J are TRBV6-1 and TRBJ1-3; D is uncertain. V was clipped by 6 bases and J by 4 bases, with 10 bases between them. The germline V gene encodes CDR1 MNHNS and CDR2 SASEGT. This CDR3 has 13 amino acids. This chain's CDR3 is CASSRTEGNTIYF. The CDR3, as DNA: TGTGCCAGCAGCAGGACTGAGGGAAACACCATATATTTT.

This clonotype was seen ten or more times. The J gene is TRBJ2-7, the V gene TRBV6-2 or TRBV6-3; possibly TRBD1 or TRBD2 for D (5 bases each). CDR1 MNHEY and CDR2 SVGEGT come from the germline V gene. V lost 1 base, J lost 6 bases, and 16 bases lay in between. The CDR3 totals 15 residues. The CDR3 protein is CASSYFFRDLVEQYF. CDR3 nucleotide sequence: TGTGCCAGCAGTTACTTTTTCCGGGACCTTGTCGAGCAGTACTTC.

This chain connects TRBV28 to TRBJ2-7, with D perhaps TRBD1 (5 bases). This CDR3 contains 16 residues. From germline, CDR1 is MDHEN and CDR2 SYDVKM. V lost 2 bases to trimming and J lost 4 bases, with 18 bases between them. The CDR3 reads CASSLKAGRVGYEQYF. The CDR3 DNA is TGTGCCAGCAGTTTAAAGGCTGGCAGGGTAGGATACGAGCAGTACTTC.

This clonotype occurred a few times. V is TRBV9 and J is TRBJ2-3, with D possibly being TRBD1 (6 bases). V was shortened by 6 bases and J by 2 bases, with 10 bases between the two germline ends. Looked up from germline, CDR1 is SGDLS and CDR2 is YYNGEE. This CDR3 has 13 residues. CDR3 in DNA: TGTGCCAGCAAGGGGGTGGTCACAGATACGCAGTATTTT. It codes for CASKGVVTDTQYF.

This clonotype has at least ten counts. The chain links TRBV28 to TRBJ1-5, with D uncertain. The CDR3 sequence is 14 residues long. Deletions cut 7 bases from V and 0 bases from J, with 10 bases between. Germline V gives CDR1 MDHEN, CDR2 SYDVKM. The CDR3 sequence is CASTQTLSNQPQHF. DNA of the CDR3: TGTGCCAGCACACAGACCCTTAGCAATCAGCCCCAGCATTTT.

This clonotype has more than one count but fewer than ten. This chain connects TRBV27 to TRBJ2-5, with 8 bases identical to TRBD2. The CDR3 runs 13 residues. Losses at the gene ends were 0 bases for V and 8 bases for J; bases not matched to a gene: 2. Germline-derived CDR1 and CDR2 are MNHEY and SMNVEV (reference sequence). The CDR3 DNA follows: TGTGCCAGCAGTTTATCTAGCGGGGCAACCCAGTACTTC. The encoded protein is CASSLSSGATQYF.

Ten or more counts support this clonotype. The J gene is TRBJ2-7, the V gene TRBV29-1, with 10 bases matching TRBD2. J lost 4 bases, V lost 4 bases, and 22 bases had no gene match. The CDR3 covers 19 residues. Germline CDR1 SQVTM, CDR2 ANQGSEA. CDR3 DNA: TGCAGCGTTGCTCGAACCGGACTAGCGGTACTGGGTTCGCAGTACGAGCAGTACTTC. This translates into CSVARTGLAVLGSQYEQYF.

This clonotype showed up just a few times. The chain uses TRBV29-1 and TRBJ2-2; D gene ambiguous. Germline V lookup: CDR1 SQVTM, CDR2 ANQGSEA. The germline V and J ends were trimmed by 6 bases and 7 bases, with 18 bases remaining between them. The CDR3 is 14 amino acids. CDR3 nucleotides: TGCAGCGTCGCCCACGGCAGTTCTCACGGGGAGCTGTTTTTT. Translating it yields CSVAHGSSHGELFF.

This clonotype was detected once. This rearrangement joins TRBV7-2 to TRBJ2-5; D tentatively reads TRBD1 or TRBD2 (6 bases each). The germline V and J ends were trimmed by 4 bases and 1 base, with 13 bases remaining between them. There are 15 residues in the CDR3. Germline CDR1 reads SGHTA; CDR2 reads FQGNSA. This CDR3 is CASSSNRGPQETQYF. The CDR3 DNA sequence: TGTGCCAGCAGCTCAAATCGGGGGCCCCAAGAGACCCAGTACTTC.

The CDR3 sequence: CASSQEGTRTGGGNTQYF. The CDR3 coding sequence is TGCGCCAGCAGCCAAGAGGGTACCAGGACAGGGGGAGGGAATACGCAGTATTTT. The chain recombines TRBV4-3 with TRBJ2-3; 10 nucleotides line up with TRBD1. Looked up from germline, CDR1 is LGHNA and CDR2 is YSLEER. V gave up 0 bases and J gave up 7 bases; unmatched junction bases: 13. CDR3 length equals 18 residues.

There are many counts of this clonotype. V usage is TRBV12-3 or TRBV12-4 and J usage is TRBJ2-2; D is ambiguous. This CDR3 has 15 residues. Trimming left V 2 bases short and J 7 bases short, with 14 bases between. CDR3 sequence: CASSLRRGGVGELFF. The DNA for the CDR3 is TGTGCCAGCAGTTTACGCCGTGGTGGGGTCGGGGAGCTGTTTTTT.

This clonotype was observed a few times. The chain combines TRBV28 with TRBJ1-2, with 7 nucleotides matching TRBD1. V lost 3 bases and J lost 6; bases outside the gene matches: 4. In germline, CDR1 is MDHEN, CDR2 SYDVKM. This CDR3 is 13 amino acids long. CDR3 residues: CASSFGTVHGYTF. The CDR3 coding sequence is TGTGCCAGCAGTTTCGGGACAGTCCATGGCTACACCTTC.

There are many counts of this clonotype. V usage is TRBV3-1 and J usage is TRBJ1-6; D gene ambiguous. Germline CDR1 is LGHDT and CDR2 is YNNKEL (reference sequence). This CDR3 spans 13 amino acids. Between the trimmed V and J ends, which lost 4 bases and 7 bases, there was a span of 8 bases. The CDR3 loop is CASSPKMNSPLHF. The CDR3 DNA follows: TGTGCCAGCAGCCCCAAGATGAATTCACCCCTCCACTTT.

This clonotype has just a few counts. The chain links TRBV20-1 to TRBJ2-1; 9 bases align to TRBD2. The CDR3 length is 14 residues. V gave up 5 bases and J gave up 5 bases; unmatched junction bases: 7. Germline loops: CDR1 DFQATT, CDR2 SNEGSKA (reference sequence). CDR3: CSAPWTSANNEQFF. The CDR3 coding sequence is TGCAGTGCTCCATGGACTAGCGCAAACAATGAGCAGTTCTTC.

This clonotype has ten or more counts. The chain is built from TRBV11-2 and TRBJ2-1; D is perhaps TRBD1 or TRBD2 (5 bases each). CDR1 and CDR2 (germline): SGHAT, FQNNGV. The length of the CDR3 is 14 residues. V lost 8 bases and J 8 bases, leaving 19 bases between the germline ends. CDR3 sequence: CASSGLESRYEQFF. The CDR3 nucleotides read TGTGCCAGCTCGGGGCTGGAAAGTAGGTATGAGCAGTTCTTC. The full variable domain, in which reference TRBV11-2 and TRBJ2-1 provide the parts outside the CDR3, is EAGVAQSPRYKIIEKRQSVAFWCNPISGHATLYWYQQILGQGPKLLIQFQNNGVVDDSQLPKDRFSAERLKGVDSTLKIQPAKLEDSAVYLCASSGLESRYEQFFGPGTRLTVL.

V is TRBV28 and J is TRBJ2-5; perhaps TRBD1 as D (6 bases). Germline CDR1 is MDHEN and CDR2 is SYDVKM. This CDR3 contains 13 residues. V shed 6 bases and J shed 5 bases, with 13 bases lying between them. In DNA form, the CDR3 reads TGTGCCAGCAGGGCAACAGGGAATGAGACCCAGTACTTC. Protein: CASRATGNETQYF.

J is TRBJ2-3 and V is TRBV29-1; TRBD2 is a possible D gene (6 bases). Germline V lookup: CDR1 SQVTM, CDR2 ANQGSEA. Between the trimmed V and J ends, which lost 6 bases and 5 bases, there was a span of 12 bases. The CDR3 runs 12 residues. Here the CDR3 reads CSVGDLGDTQYF. For the CDR3, the DNA is TGCAGCGTGGGGGACTTGGGAGATACGCAGTATTTT.

The V and J genes are TRBV7-2 and TRBJ2-7; D ambiguous. Trimming pared 4 bases from V and 0 bases from J, leaving 7 bases between. The length of the CDR3 is 13 residues. CDR1 SGHTA and CDR2 FQGNSA come from the germline V gene. The CDR3: CASSWASSYEQYF. CDR3 in DNA: TGTGCCAGCAGCTGGGCCAGCTCCTACGAGCAGTACTTC.

This clonotype was seen more than once but under ten times. One junction end disagrees with the germline gene, perhaps due to a read error. V gene TRBV7-7 combines with J gene TRBJ2-3; D uncertain. The CDR3 covers 14 residues. The germline CDR1 and CDR2 sequences are SSHAT and FNYEAQ (reference sequence). CDR3: CASSLTTWADTQYF. As DNA, the CDR3 is TGTGCTAGCAGCTTAACGACGTGGGCAGATACGCAGTATTTT.

This clonotype was counted between two and nine times. CDR3 coding DNA: TGTGCCAGCAGCCCGGGCACTTCCCAAGAGACCCAGTACTTC. This encodes CASSPGTSQETQYF. J is TRBJ2-5 and V is TRBV12-3 or TRBV12-4; D is ambiguous. The V gene lost 6 bases and the J gene lost 1 base, with 12 bases spanning the gap. This CDR3 spans 14 amino acids.